This TCR beta chain was sequenced in a study of pediatric ulcerative colitis (dated 2019 in TCRdb). As for the study more broadly: Roughly nine newly diagnosed, treatment-naive pediatric ulcerative colitis patients and a few non-IBD control children each provided paired blood and rectal samples. The full study reports these points: With only a handful of individuals, the healthy control group was small. Repertoires were derived from total lymphocyte DNA, so rare subsets such as regulatory T cells may have patterns not reflected. Features of the rectal repertoire distinguished controls, mild-moderate colitis patients and acute severe colitis patients, and in acute severe colitis, rectal diversity was reduced because of clonal expansions. A couple of rectal CDR3 clonotypes were present in all ulcerative colitis patients and in none of the controls. Clonal overlap between a subject's own blood and rectum was significantly greater in ulcerative colitis patients than in controls, which suggests more T cell trafficking to inflamed tissue. A couple of patients' blood samples yielded substantially fewer templates for technical reasons and were excluded from blood-rectal overlap analysis.

The CDR3, cysteine through phenylalanine, is 15 amino acids long. Solely the CDR3 DNA is kept, with 45 bases framed from the first base. Per the germline V gene, WSHSY is the CDR1 and SAAADI is the CDR2. V is reduced by 10 bases and J by 0 bases, leaving a spacing of 16 bases between them. About this clone itself: Its cognate antigen has yet to be identified. No base-level quality is on record; no much larger clone is a single base apart.

The control children had a colonoscopy because IBD was suspected, showed normal endoscopy both macroscopically and histologically, and did not receive an IBD diagnosis during the next year. Blood was sampled at the same time as the colonoscopy. The Wizard kit (Promega) was used to extract genomic DNA from the blood and intestinal samples. Through the immunoSEQ TRB Survey service, multiplex V and J primers were used to amplify rearranged CDR3 beta regions from genomic DNA. To keep sequencing depth equal across samples, survey-level depth of up to 500,000 reads per sample was applied. Libraries were purified and pooled, and sequencing was performed on Illumina technology. In the original analysis: Productive clonality, sample overlap, pairwise scatters, CDR3 beta length, V/D/J gene usage and productiveness were all assessed with the immunoSEQ online tools. Calculated diversity was defined as the number of unique rearrangements divided by total templates, multiplied by 100, and Shannon and Simpson indices were computed as well. Z-score normalized data were analyzed by principal component analysis with the R prcomp function and the ggbiplot package. Morisita's index was used to measure clonal overlap between blood and rectum within each subject. TCRdb mirrors the immuneACCESS table, restricted to in-frame sequences. Some clones are absent from its copies; in checked studies, under half trace to an unresolved V gene, and the reason for the others is unknown. V and J calls and clone size follow that table, whereas D and trimming were derived from the DNA. The sample includes more than 45,000 clones, with 85% to 90% observed a single time. The ten largest clones take up 1.5% of the sample.

Sequenced: blood. This TCR derives from a boy between 10 and 17 years old who was a control in a study of pediatric ulcerative colitis. The chain is encoded by TRBV10-2 joined to TRBJ2-1; the D gene is perhaps TRBD2, from 6 matching bases. The CDR3: CATQEGTSSYNEQFF. The nucleotide sequence reads as follows: TGCGCCACCCAGGAGGGGACGAGCTCCTACAATGAGCAGTTCTTC.